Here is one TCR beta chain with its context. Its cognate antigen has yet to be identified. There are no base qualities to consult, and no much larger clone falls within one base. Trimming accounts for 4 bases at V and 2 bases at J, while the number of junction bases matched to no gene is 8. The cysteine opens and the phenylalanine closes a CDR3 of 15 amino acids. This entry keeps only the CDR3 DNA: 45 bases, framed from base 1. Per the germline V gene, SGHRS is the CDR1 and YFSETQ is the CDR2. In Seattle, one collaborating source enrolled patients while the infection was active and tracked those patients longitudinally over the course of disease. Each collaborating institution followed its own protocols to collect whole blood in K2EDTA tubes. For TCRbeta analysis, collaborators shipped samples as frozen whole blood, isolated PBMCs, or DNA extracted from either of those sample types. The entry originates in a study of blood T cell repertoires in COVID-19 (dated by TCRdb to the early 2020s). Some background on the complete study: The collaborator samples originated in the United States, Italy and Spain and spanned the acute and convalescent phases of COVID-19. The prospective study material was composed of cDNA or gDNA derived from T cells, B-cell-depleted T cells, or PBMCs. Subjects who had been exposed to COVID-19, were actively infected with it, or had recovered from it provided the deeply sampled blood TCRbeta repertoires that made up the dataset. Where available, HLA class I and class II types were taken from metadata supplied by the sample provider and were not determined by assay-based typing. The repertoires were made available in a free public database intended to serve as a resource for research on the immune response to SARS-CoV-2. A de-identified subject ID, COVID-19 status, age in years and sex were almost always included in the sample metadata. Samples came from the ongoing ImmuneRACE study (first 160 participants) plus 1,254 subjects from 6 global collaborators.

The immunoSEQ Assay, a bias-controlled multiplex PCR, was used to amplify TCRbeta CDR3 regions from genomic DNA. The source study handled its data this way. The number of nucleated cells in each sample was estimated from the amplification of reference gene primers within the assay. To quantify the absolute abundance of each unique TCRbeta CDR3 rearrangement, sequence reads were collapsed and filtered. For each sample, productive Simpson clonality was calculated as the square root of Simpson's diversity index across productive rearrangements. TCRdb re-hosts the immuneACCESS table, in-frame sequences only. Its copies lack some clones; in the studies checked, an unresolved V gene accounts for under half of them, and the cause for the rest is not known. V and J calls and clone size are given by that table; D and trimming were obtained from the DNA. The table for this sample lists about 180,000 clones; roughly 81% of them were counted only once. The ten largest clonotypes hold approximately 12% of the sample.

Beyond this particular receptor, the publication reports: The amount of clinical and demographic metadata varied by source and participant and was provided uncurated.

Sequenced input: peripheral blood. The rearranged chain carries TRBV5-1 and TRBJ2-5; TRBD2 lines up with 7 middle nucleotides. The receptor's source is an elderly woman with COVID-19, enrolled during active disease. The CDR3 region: CASSPAGAGQETQYF. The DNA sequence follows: TGCGCCAGCAGCCCGGCGGGAGCGGGGCAAGAGACCCAGTACTTC. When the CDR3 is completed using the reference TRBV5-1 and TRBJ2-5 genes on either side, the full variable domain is KAGVTQTPRYLIKTRGQQVTLSCSPISGHRSVSWYQQTPGQGLQFLFEYFSETQRNKGNFPGRFSGRQFSNSRSEMNVSTLELGDSALYLCASSPAGAGQETQYFGPGTRLLVL.